This TCR beta chain is drawn from a study of monozygotic twins with inflammatory bowel disease. General observations from the study: Differences in immunosuppressive treatment may have been a source of added variability in patient repertoires.

TCRdb reprocessed the 5' RACE reads and keeps a single row for each CDR3 protein, giving no DNA. The table counts roughly 330,000 distinct CDR3 sequences; approximately 2% lies in the top ten. A remark on this clonotype: The antigen is unknown.

Germline V lookup: CDR1 SGHRS, CDR2 YFSETQ. CDR3 length: 16 residues. The sequence came from a human donor with ulcerative colitis or Crohn's disease, or a healthy co-twin of an affected twin (not recorded which). Sequences were obtained from blood. The rearrangement uses TRBV5-1 and TRBJ2-7; TCRdb calls TRBD2, which cannot be checked without DNA. This chain's CDR3 is CASSPPASGTSYEQYF.